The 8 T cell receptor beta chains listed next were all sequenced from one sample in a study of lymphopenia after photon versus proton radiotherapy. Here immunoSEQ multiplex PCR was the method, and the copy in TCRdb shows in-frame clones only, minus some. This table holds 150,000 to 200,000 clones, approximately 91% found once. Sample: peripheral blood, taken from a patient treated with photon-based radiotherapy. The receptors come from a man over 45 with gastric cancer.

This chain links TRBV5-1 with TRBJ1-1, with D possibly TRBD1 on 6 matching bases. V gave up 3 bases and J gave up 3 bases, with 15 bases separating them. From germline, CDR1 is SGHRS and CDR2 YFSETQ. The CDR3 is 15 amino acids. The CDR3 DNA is TGCGCCAGCAGCTCAGGACAGCTTGGGGACACTGAAGCTTTCTTT. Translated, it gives CASSSGQLGDTEAFF.

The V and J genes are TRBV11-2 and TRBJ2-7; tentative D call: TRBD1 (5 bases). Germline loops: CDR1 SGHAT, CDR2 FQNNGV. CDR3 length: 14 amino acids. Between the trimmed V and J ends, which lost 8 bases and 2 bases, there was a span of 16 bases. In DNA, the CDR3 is TGTGCCAGCCGCGCGGTGCAGGGCACCTACGAGCAGTACTTC. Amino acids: CASRAVQGTYEQYF.

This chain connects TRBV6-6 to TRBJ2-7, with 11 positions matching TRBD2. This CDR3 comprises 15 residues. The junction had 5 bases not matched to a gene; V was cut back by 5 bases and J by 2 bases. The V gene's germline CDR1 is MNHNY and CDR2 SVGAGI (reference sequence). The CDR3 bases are TGTGCCAGCAGTCGCCCGGGACTAGCGGCCTACGAGCAGTACTTC. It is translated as CASSRPGLAAYEQYF.

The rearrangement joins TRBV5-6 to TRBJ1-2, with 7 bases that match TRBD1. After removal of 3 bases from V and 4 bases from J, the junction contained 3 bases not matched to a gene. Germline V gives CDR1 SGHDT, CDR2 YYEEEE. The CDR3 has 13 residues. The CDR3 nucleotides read TGTGCCAGCAGCTGGGGACAGACCTATGGCTACACCTTC. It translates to CASSWGQTYGYTF. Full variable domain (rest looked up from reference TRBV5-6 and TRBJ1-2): DAGVTQSPTHLIKTRGQQVTLRCSPKSGHDTVSWYQQALGQGPQFIFQYYEEEERQRGNFPDRFSGHQFPNYSSELNVNALLLGDSALYLCASSWGQTYGYTFGSGTRLTVV.

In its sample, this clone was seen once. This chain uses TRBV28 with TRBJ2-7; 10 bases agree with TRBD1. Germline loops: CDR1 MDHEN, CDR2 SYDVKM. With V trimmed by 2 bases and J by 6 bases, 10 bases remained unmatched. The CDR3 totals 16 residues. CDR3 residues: CASSLPLYRDRGEQYF. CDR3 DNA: TGTGCCAGCAGTTTACCCCTTTACAGGGACAGGGGCGAGCAGTACTTC.

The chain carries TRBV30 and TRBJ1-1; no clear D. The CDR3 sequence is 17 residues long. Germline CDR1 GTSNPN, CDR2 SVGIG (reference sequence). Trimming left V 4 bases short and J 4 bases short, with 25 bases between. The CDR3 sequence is CAWTKAVFGRSVTEAFF. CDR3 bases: TGTGCCTGGACCAAAGCCGTGTTCGGGAGAAGCGTCACTGAAGCTTTCTTT.

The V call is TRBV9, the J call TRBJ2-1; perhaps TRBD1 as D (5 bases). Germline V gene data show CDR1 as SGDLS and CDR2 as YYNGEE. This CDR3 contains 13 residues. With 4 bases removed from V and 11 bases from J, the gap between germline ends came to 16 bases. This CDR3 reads CASSPQNRPKQFF. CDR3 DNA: TGTGCCAGCAGCCCCCAAAACAGGCCAAAGCAGTTCTTC.

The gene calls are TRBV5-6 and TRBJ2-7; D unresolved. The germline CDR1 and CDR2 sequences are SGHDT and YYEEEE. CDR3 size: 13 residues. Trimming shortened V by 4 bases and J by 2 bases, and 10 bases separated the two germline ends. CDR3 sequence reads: CASSRVGPYEQYF. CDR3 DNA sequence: TGTGCCAGCAGCCGGGTAGGTCCCTACGAGCAGTACTTC.